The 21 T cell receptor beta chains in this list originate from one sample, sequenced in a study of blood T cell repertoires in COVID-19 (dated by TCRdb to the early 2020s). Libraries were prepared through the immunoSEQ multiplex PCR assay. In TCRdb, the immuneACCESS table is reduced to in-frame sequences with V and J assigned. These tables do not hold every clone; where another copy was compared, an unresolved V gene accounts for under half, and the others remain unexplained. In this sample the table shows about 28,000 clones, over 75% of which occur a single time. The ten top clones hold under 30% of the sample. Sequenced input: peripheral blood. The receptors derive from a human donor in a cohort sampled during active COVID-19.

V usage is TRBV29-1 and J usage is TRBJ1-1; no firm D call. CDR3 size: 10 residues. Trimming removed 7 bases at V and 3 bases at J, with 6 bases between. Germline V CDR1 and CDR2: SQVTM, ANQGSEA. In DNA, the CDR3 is TGCAGCGCTGTCTACACTGAAGCTTTCTTT. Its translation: CSAVYTEAFF.

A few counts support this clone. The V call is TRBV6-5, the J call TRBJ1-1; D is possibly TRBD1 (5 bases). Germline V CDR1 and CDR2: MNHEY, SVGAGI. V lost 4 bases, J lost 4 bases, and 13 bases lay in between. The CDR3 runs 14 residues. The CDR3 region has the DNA TGTGCCAGCAGTTGGCTCAGGGAAGTCACTGAAGCTTTCTTT. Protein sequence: CASSWLREVTEAFF.

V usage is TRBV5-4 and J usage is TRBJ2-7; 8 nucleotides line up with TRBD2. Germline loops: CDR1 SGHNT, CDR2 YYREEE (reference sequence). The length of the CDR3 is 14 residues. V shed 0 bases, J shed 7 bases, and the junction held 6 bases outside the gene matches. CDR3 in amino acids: CASSLAEPGGEQYF. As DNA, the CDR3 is TGTGCCAGCAGCTTGGCCGAACCGGGAGGGGAGCAGTACTTC.

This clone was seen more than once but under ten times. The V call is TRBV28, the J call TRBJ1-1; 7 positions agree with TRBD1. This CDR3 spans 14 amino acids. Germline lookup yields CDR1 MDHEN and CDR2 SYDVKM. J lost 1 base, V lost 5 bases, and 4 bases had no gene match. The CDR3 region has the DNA TGTGCCAGCAGTCCGGGGACAGCGAACACTGAAGCTTTCTTT. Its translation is CASSPGTANTEAFF. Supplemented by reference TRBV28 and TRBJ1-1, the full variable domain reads DVKVTQSSRYLVKRTGEKVFLECVQDMDHENMFWYRQDPGLGLRLIYFSYDVKMKEKGDIPEGYSVSREKKERFSLILESASTNQTSMYLCASSPGTANTEAFFGQGTRLTVV.

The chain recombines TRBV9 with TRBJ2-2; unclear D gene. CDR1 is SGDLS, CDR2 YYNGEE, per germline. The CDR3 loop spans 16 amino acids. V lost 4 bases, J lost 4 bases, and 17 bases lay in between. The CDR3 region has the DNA TGTGCCAGCAGCCCAAGACCTTGGCCGGGCACCGGGGAGCTGTTTTTT. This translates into CASSPRPWPGTGELFF.

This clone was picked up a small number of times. CDR3 in amino acids: CATRREVPYEQYF. CDR3 in DNA: TGTGCCACCCGGAGGGAAGTCCCCTACGAGCAGTACTTC. V is TRBV28 and J is TRBJ2-7, with D perhaps matching TRBD2 (6 bases). V was cut by 10 bases and J by 2 bases, with 15 bases left in between. This CDR3 has 13 amino acids. Germline values: CDR1 MDHEN, CDR2 SYDVKM.

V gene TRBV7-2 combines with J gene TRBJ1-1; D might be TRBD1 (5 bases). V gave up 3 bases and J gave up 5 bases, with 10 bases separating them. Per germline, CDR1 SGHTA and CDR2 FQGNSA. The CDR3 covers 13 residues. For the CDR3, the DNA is TGTGCCAGCAGCTTTAGGACACATACTGAAGCTTTCTTT. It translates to CASSFRTHTEAFF.

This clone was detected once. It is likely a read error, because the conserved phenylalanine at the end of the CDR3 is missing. As DNA, the CDR3 is TGTGCCACCAGTGACCGGGACAGGGTCTATGGCTACACCCTC. Amino acid sequence: CATSDRDRVYGYTL. The chain links TRBV24-1 to TRBJ1-2; 9 nucleotides agree with TRBD1. V was pared by 4 bases and J by 4 bases, with 3 bases of the junction left unmatched. Germline CDR1 is KGHDR and CDR2 is SFDVKD. This CDR3 is 14 amino acids long.

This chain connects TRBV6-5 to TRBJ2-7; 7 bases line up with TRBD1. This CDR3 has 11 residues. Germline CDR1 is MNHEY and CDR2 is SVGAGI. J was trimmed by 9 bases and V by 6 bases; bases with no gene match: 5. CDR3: CASSLGQSQYF. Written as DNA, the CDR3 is TGTGCCAGCAGCCTGGGACAGTCGCAGTACTTC.

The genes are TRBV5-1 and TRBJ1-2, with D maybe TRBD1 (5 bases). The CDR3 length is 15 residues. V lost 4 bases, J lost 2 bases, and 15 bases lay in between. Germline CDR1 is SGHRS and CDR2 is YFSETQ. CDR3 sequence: CASSAGHRENYGYTF. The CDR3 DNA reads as TGCGCCAGCAGCGCTGGACACCGGGAGAACTATGGCTACACCTTC.

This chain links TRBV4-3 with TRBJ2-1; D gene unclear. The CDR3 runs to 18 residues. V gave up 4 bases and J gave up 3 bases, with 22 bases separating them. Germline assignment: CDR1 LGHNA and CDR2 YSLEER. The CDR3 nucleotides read TGCGCCAGCAGCCGTAGGCGGCGCCCTCCGAATTACTACAATGAGCAGTTCTTC. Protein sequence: CASSRRRRPPNYYNEQFF.

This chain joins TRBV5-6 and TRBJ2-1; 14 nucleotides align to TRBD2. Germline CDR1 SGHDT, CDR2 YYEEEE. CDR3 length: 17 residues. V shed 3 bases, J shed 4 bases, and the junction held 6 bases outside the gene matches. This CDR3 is CASSSTSGGAWYNEQFF. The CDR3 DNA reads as TGTGCCAGCAGCTCGACTAGCGGGGGGGCTTGGTACAATGAGCAGTTCTTC.

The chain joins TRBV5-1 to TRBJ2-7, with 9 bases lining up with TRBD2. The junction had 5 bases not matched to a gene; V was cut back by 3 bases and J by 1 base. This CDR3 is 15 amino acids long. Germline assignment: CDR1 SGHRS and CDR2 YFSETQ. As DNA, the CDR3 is TGCGCCAGCAGCTCGCGCGGGGGGGGTTCCTACGAGCAGTACTTC. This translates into CASSSRGGGSYEQYF. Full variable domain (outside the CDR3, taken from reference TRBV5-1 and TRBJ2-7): KAGVTQTPRYLIKTRGQQVTLSCSPISGHRSVSWYQQTPGQGLQFLFEYFSETQRNKGNFPGRFSGRQFSNSRSEMNVSTLELGDSALYLCASSSRGGGSYEQYFGPGTRLTVT.

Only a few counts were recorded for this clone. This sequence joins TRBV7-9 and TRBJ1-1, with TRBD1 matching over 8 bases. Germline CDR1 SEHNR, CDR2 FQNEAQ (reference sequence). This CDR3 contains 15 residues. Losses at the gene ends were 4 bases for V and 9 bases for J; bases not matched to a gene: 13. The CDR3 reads CASSSATGAGPQAFF. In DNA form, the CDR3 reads TGTGCCAGCAGCTCGGCGACAGGGGCTGGGCCCCAAGCTTTCTTT. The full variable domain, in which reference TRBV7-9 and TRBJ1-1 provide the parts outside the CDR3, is DTGVSQNPRHKITKRGQNVTFRCDPISEHNRLYWYRQTLGQGPEFLTYFQNEAQLEKSRLLSDRFSAERPKGSFSTLEIQRTEQGDSAMYLCASSSATGAGPQAFFGQGTRLTVV.

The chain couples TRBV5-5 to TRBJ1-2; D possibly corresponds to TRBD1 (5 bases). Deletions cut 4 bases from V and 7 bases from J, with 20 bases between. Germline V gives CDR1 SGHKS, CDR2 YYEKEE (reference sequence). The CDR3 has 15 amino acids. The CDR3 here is CASSPNGQGYGGYTF. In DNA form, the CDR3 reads TGTGCCAGCAGCCCTAATGGGCAGGGCTACGGTGGCTACACCTTC.

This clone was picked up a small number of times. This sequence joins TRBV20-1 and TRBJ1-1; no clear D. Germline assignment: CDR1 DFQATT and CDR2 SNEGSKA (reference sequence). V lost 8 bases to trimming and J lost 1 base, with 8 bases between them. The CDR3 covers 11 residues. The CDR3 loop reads CSPRANTEAFF. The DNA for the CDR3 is TGCAGTCCGAGGGCGAACACTGAAGCTTTCTTT.

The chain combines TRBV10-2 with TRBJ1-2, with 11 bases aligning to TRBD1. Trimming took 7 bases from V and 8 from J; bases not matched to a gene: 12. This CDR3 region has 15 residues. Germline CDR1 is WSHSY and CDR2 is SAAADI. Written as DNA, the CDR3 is TGCGCCAGCACCCCGTGGGGACAGGGGGATTGGGGCTACACCTTC. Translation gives CASTPWGQGDWGYTF.

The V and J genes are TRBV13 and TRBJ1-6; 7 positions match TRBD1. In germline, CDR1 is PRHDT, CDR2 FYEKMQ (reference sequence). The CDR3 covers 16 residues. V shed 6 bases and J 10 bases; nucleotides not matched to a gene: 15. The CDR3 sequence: CASSRAPRDRNSPLHF. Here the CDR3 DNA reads TGTGCCAGCAGTCGGGCCCCGCGGGACAGAAACTCACCCCTCCACTTT.

For the CDR3, the DNA is TGCGCCAGCAGCGCAAACAGGGGATACACTGAAGCTTTCTTT. It yields the protein CASSANRGYTEAFF. The chain is built from TRBV5-1 and TRBJ1-1; 7 bases are shared with TRBD1. Germline V lookup: CDR1 SGHRS, CDR2 YFSETQ. CDR3 length: 14 residues. V shed 4 bases, J shed 3 bases, and the junction held 6 bases outside the gene matches.

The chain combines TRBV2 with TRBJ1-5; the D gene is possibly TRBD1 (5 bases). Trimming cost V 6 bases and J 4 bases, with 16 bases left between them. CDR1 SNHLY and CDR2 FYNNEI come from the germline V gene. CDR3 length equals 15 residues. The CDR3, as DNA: TGTGCCAGCAGGCCCTCCGCGGGGCAAAATCAGCCCCAGCATTTT. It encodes CASRPSAGQNQPQHF.

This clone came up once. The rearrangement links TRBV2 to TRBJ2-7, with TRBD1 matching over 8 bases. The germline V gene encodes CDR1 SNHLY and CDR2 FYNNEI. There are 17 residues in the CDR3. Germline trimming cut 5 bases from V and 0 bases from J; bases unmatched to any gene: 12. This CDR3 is CASSTIDQGANSYEQYF. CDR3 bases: TGTGCCAGCAGTACGATCGACCAGGGGGCCAACTCCTACGAGCAGTACTTC.